This T cell receptor beta chain was recovered during a study of cytomegalovirus exposure and HLA in healthy donors. Study at large: The study placed approximately 81% of its approximately 400 genotyped donors in the Caucasian-associated ancestry cluster. Whole-study findings and limits: Because they were indistinguishable, some V segments, including TRBV6-2 and TRBV6-3, were excluded. It was reported that the classifier diagnosed cytomegalovirus status with high specificity and sensitivity in both the original and validation cohorts. Follow-up analysis later connected one missense variant in DCLRE1C with trimming of TCR beta V- and J-genes.

The study ran its PCR with 60 Vbeta and 13 Jbeta primers. TCRdb's copy holds only in-frame clones and misses some; the assay was immunoSEQ multiplex PCR. In the table there are tens of thousands of clones, 82% of which are singletons. A remark on this clone: The antigen remains unidentified.

Trimming removed 1 base from V and 7 bases from J, with 17 bases in between. CDR1 is MNHNS and CDR2 is SASEGT in the germline V gene. The CDR3 runs 16 residues. The genes are TRBV6-1 and TRBJ1-5; a possible D gene is TRBD1 (6 bases). The material sequenced was PBMCs. The TCR was taken from a woman under 30 in good health and CMV-seropositive. CDR3 residues: CASSEGLAGAGQPQHF. CDR3 nucleotides: TGTGCCAGCAGTGAAGGACTAGCAGGGGCGGGACAGCCCCAGCATTTT.